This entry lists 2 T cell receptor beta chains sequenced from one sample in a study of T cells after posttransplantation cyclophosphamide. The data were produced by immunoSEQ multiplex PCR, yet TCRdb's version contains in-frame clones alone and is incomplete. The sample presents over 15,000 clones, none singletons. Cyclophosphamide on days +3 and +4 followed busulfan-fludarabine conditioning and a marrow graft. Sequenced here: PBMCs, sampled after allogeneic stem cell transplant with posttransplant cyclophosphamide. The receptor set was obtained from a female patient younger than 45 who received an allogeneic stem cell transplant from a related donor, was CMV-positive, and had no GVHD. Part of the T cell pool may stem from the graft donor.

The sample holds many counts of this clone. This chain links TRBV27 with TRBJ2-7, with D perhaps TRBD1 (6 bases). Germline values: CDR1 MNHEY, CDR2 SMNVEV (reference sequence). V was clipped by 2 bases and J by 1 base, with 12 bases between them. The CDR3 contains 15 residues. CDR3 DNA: TGTGCCAGCAGTTTAATCGGTGGACAGTCCTACGAGCAGTACTTC. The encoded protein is CASSLIGGQSYEQYF.

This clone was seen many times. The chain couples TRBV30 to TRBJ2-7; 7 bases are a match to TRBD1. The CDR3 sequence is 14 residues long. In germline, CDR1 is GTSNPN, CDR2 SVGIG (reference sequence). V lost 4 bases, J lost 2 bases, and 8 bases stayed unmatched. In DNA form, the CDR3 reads TGTGCCTGGACCACCTGGGACAGCACCTACGAGCAGTACTTC. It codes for CAWTTWDSTYEQYF.